The present entry profiles one T cell receptor (beta chain) with its context. TCRdb's table, derived via immunoSEQ multiplex PCR, lists solely in-frame clones and lacks some. The sample has 300,000 to 400,000 clones, about 88% seen once. This sample was taken from a study of blood T cell repertoires in COVID-19. The length of the CDR3 is 14 residues. The trim removed 5 bases at V and 2 bases at J, leaving 1 base unmatched. Germline V CDR1 and CDR2: KGHDR, SFDVKD. The sequence was collected from a woman aged 70-85 years with COVID-19, enrolled during active disease. This chain joins TRBV24-1 and TRBJ1-4, with 7 positions matching TRBD1. Sequencing input: peripheral blood. The CDR3 reads CATSAGQTNEKLFF. CDR3 in DNA: TGTGCCACCAGTGCGGGACAGACTAATGAAAAACTGTTTTTT.